The T cell receptor (beta chain) described here comes from a study of shared clonotypes between healthy human individuals. Study-level background: Donors were two women and a few men aged 18 to 49.

The material for each subset, its genomic DNA, was split evenly across several immunoSEQ plates. The assay was immunoSEQ multiplex PCR, and TCRdb's table has in-frame clones only and misses some. The sample shows about 1 million clones, roughly 80% of them seen only once. The CDR3 has 12 residues. Trimming took off 4 bases at V and 2 bases at J, with 6 bases between the two ends. The germline gives CDR1 MNHNY, CDR2 SVGAGI (reference sequence). General study findings and limits: Investigators expected sequencing depth to affect clonotype sharing among donors.

A note on this clone: The antigen remains unidentified.

The sequence derives from a man between 18 and 35 years old in good health. The chain links TRBV6-6 to TRBJ2-7; no firm D call. What was sequenced was memory CD4+ T cells sorted from blood. Noted subset: CD45RA-negative fraction. The CDR3 loop reads CASSSGAYEQYF. The DNA of the CDR3 is TGTGCCAGCAGTTCCGGAGCCTACGAGCAGTACTTC.